This is a list of T cell receptor beta chains from one sample in a study of blood T cell repertoires in COVID-19. Clones were sequenced by immunoSEQ multiplex PCR, and TCRdb holds only the in-frame ones, with some missing. The sample includes about 160,000 clones, just under 90% of them seen just once. The sequencing input was peripheral blood. The source is a woman in her 70s with COVID-19, enrolled during active disease. Both conserved end residues are part of each CDR3. Fields, in order: CDR3 DNA, CDR3 protein, CDR3 length, V gene, clone size, D gene, J gene. A D gene is named only where the DNA matches it firmly. Not every row has a clone size; where given, it reads once, few, many or a size class.

cdr3_nt: TGTGCCAGCAGGAGGACAGGGGGCGATCTCGGGAATTCACCCCTCCACTTT; cdr3_aa: CASRRTGGDLGNSPLHF; cdr3_length: 17; v_call: TRBV27; clone_size: .; d_call: TRBD1; j_call: TRBJ1-6
cdr3_nt: TGTGCCAGCAGTGAATTTGGGACAGGGGGTCCCTTGGAGAATTCACCCCTCCACTTT; cdr3_aa: CASSEFGTGGPLENSPLHF; cdr3_length: 19; v_call: TRBV2; clone_size: .; d_call: TRBD1; j_call: TRBJ1-6
cdr3_nt: TGTGCCAGTGGGGGACAGGCGATGCCTAACTATGGCTACACCTTC; cdr3_aa: CASGGQAMPNYGYTF; cdr3_length: 15; v_call: TRBV19; clone_size: .; d_call: TRBD1; j_call: TRBJ1-2
cdr3_nt: TGTGCCAGCAGCTTGGAGGGGAGCACAGATACGCAGTATTTT; cdr3_aa: CASSLEGSTDTQYF; cdr3_length: 14; v_call: TRBV5-4; clone_size: .; d_call: .; j_call: TRBJ2-3
cdr3_nt: TGTGCCAGCCATCGGACAGGGGGCGCCCGTGGGAACACTGAAGCTTTCTTT; cdr3_aa: CASHRTGGARGNTEAFF; cdr3_length: 17; v_call: TRBV19; clone_size: .; d_call: TRBD1; j_call: TRBJ1-1
cdr3_nt: TGTGCCAGCAGCCAATCGGGGAACCAGCCCCAGCATTTT; cdr3_aa: CASSQSGNQPQHF; cdr3_length: 13; v_call: TRBV3-1/TRBV3-2; clone_size: once; d_call: .; j_call: TRBJ1-5
cdr3_nt: TGTGCCAGCAGCTCCGGACTAGCGGGGGCGGTTAGTGAGCAGTTCTTC; cdr3_aa: CASSSGLAGAVSEQFF; cdr3_length: 16; v_call: TRBV5-4; clone_size: .; d_call: TRBD2; j_call: TRBJ2-1
cdr3_nt: TGTGCCAGCAGTCAACCGACAGGGCCATATAATTCACCCCTCCACTTT; cdr3_aa: CASSQPTGPYNSPLHF; cdr3_length: 16; v_call: TRBV28; clone_size: .; d_call: TRBD1; j_call: TRBJ1-6
cdr3_nt: TGTGCCAGCAGGGATACTGACAGGGAGGACACTGAAGCTTTCTTT; cdr3_aa: CASRDTDREDTEAFF; cdr3_length: 15; v_call: TRBV28; clone_size: .; d_call: TRBD1; j_call: TRBJ1-1
cdr3_nt: TGCGCCAGCAGTCAGGGGTACACCTTTGGAAACACCATATATTTT; cdr3_aa: CASSQGYTFGNTIYF; cdr3_length: 15; v_call: TRBV5-1; clone_size: .; d_call: .; j_call: TRBJ1-3
cdr3_nt: TGTGCCAGTAGAGCTCCGCCTAATGAAAAACTGTTTTTT; cdr3_aa: CASRAPPNEKLFF; cdr3_length: 13; v_call: TRBV19; clone_size: .; d_call: .; j_call: TRBJ1-4
cdr3_nt: TGCAGCGTCCGCCTCGGGGGGGCTAAAAACAATGAGCAGTTCTTC; cdr3_aa: CSVRLGGAKNNEQFF; cdr3_length: 15; v_call: TRBV29-1; clone_size: .; d_call: TRBD2; j_call: TRBJ2-1
cdr3_nt: TGTGCCAGCAGCTTAGACAGAAATTATGGCTACACCTTC; cdr3_aa: CASSLDRNYGYTF; cdr3_length: 13; v_call: TRBV5-6; clone_size: .; d_call: .; j_call: TRBJ1-2
cdr3_nt: TGCGCCAGCAGTGAACCGTGGGGCAGAAAAGTTGGGGACACTGAAGCTTTCTTT; cdr3_aa: CASSEPWGRKVGDTEAFF; cdr3_length: 18; v_call: TRBV10-1; clone_size: once; d_call: .; j_call: TRBJ1-1
cdr3_nt: TGTGCCAGCAGCTTAGCGCGGGGGGGCGAGGAGCCCCAGCATTTT; cdr3_aa: CASSLARGGEEPQHF; cdr3_length: 15; v_call: TRBV11-2; clone_size: .; d_call: .; j_call: TRBJ1-5
cdr3_nt: TGTGCCAGCAGTCGGGTGGGAACTAATGAAAAACTGTTTTTT; cdr3_aa: CASSRVGTNEKLFF; cdr3_length: 14; v_call: TRBV5-4; clone_size: few; d_call: .; j_call: TRBJ1-4
cdr3_nt: TGTGCCAGCAGCCGACGGACAGGGGGAGCATATAATTCACCCCTCCACTTT; cdr3_aa: CASSRRTGGAYNSPLHF; cdr3_length: 17; v_call: TRBV3-1/TRBV3-2; clone_size: .; d_call: TRBD1; j_call: TRBJ1-6
cdr3_nt: TGTGCCAGCAGAAGTGGGACTAATAGCAATCAGCCCCAGCATTTT; cdr3_aa: CASRSGTNSNQPQHF; cdr3_length: 15; v_call: TRBV2; clone_size: .; d_call: .; j_call: TRBJ1-5
cdr3_nt: TGTGCCAGCAGCTCTGACAGGCCGCAGTCTGGAAACACCATATATTTT; cdr3_aa: CASSSDRPQSGNTIYF; cdr3_length: 16; v_call: TRBV7-8; clone_size: once; d_call: .; j_call: TRBJ1-3
cdr3_nt: TGTGCCAGCAGTGACGGGACAGGGTCAGAGACCCAGTACTTC; cdr3_aa: CASSDGTGSETQYF; cdr3_length: 14; v_call: TRBV2; clone_size: .; d_call: TRBD1; j_call: TRBJ2-5
cdr3_nt: TGCAGTGCTAGGACTGACTATGGCTACACCTTC; cdr3_aa: CSARTDYGYTF; cdr3_length: 11; v_call: TRBV20-1; clone_size: .; d_call: .; j_call: TRBJ1-2
cdr3_nt: TGTGCCAGCAGCTTATATGGTGCCGGAGCTAACTATGGCTACACCTTC; cdr3_aa: CASSLYGAGANYGYTF; cdr3_length: 16; v_call: TRBV7-8; clone_size: .; d_call: .; j_call: TRBJ1-2
cdr3_nt: TGTGCCAGCTCACCGATGGACAGGGAGTATGGTGGCTACACCTTC; cdr3_aa: CASSPMDREYGGYTF; cdr3_length: 15; v_call: TRBV18; clone_size: few; d_call: TRBD1; j_call: TRBJ1-2
cdr3_nt: TGTGCCAGCAGCTTAGTCGGACTAGCGGGGGGCCCAGAGACCCAGTACTTC; cdr3_aa: CASSLVGLAGGPETQYF; cdr3_length: 17; v_call: TRBV7-2; clone_size: .; d_call: TRBD2; j_call: TRBJ2-5
cdr3_nt: TGCGCCAGCAGAGCAGGGAGGACTAATGAAAAACTGTTTTTT; cdr3_aa: CASRAGRTNEKLFF; cdr3_length: 14; v_call: TRBV10-1; clone_size: .; d_call: .; j_call: TRBJ1-4
cdr3_nt: TGCGCCAGCAGCTCCGGACTAGCGGGGGATATAGATACGCAGTATTTT; cdr3_aa: CASSSGLAGDIDTQYF; cdr3_length: 16; v_call: TRBV5-1; clone_size: .; d_call: TRBD2; j_call: TRBJ2-3
cdr3_nt: TGTGCCTGGAGTGGAAGGGGGAGGGAGGATGGCTACACCTTC; cdr3_aa: CAWSGRGREDGYTF; cdr3_length: 14; v_call: TRBV30; clone_size: .; d_call: .; j_call: TRBJ1-2
cdr3_nt: TGTGCCAGCTCAAAGACAGTGAACACTGAAGCTTTCTTT; cdr3_aa: CASSKTVNTEAFF; cdr3_length: 13; v_call: TRBV18; clone_size: .; d_call: .; j_call: TRBJ1-1
cdr3_nt: TGTGCCAGCAGCCCAGGGCGGGGACCTTATAATTCACCCCTCCACTTT; cdr3_aa: CASSPGRGPYNSPLHF; cdr3_length: 16; v_call: TRBV7-9; clone_size: .; d_call: .; j_call: TRBJ1-6
cdr3_nt: TGCGCCAGCAGTCGTCAGCCGGGACAGAGAAGCTCTGGAAACACCATATATTTT; cdr3_aa: CASSRQPGQRSSGNTIYF; cdr3_length: 18; v_call: TRBV5-1; clone_size: .; d_call: TRBD1; j_call: TRBJ1-3
cdr3_nt: TGTGCCAGCAGCTCGCGACTCTCCCCCATCGCTACGCAGTATTTT; cdr3_aa: CASSSRLSPIATQYF; cdr3_length: 15; v_call: TRBV5-8; clone_size: .; d_call: .; j_call: TRBJ2-3
cdr3_nt: TGTGCCAGCAGCTTGAGACAGGGGTATGAGACCCAGTACTTC; cdr3_aa: CASSLRQGYETQYF; cdr3_length: 14; v_call: TRBV5-4; clone_size: .; d_call: TRBD1; j_call: TRBJ2-5
cdr3_nt: TGCGCCAGCAGCCCCCGACAGGACTACAATGAGCAGTTCTTC; cdr3_aa: CASSPRQDYNEQFF; cdr3_length: 14; v_call: TRBV5-1; clone_size: .; d_call: .; j_call: TRBJ2-1
cdr3_nt: TGTGCCAGCTCACCACCTGGACAGGGAGGTAGCAATCAGCCCCAGCATTTT; cdr3_aa: CASSPPGQGGSNQPQHF; cdr3_length: 17; v_call: TRBV18; clone_size: .; d_call: TRBD1; j_call: TRBJ1-5
cdr3_nt: TGTGCCAGCAGCCAGGAGACAGGGGGGGAATCACCCCTCCACTTT; cdr3_aa: CASSQETGGESPLHF; cdr3_length: 15; v_call: TRBV4-2; clone_size: .; d_call: TRBD1; j_call: TRBJ1-6
cdr3_nt: TGTGCCAGCACGTCAGGGCCTTTCTCCTACAATGAGCAGTTCTTC; cdr3_aa: CASTSGPFSYNEQFF; cdr3_length: 15; v_call: TRBV2; clone_size: .; d_call: .; j_call: TRBJ2-1
cdr3_nt: TGCGCCAGCAGCTTGAAACCGGACAGGGCAGAGACCCAGTACTTC; cdr3_aa: CASSLKPDRAETQYF; cdr3_length: 15; v_call: TRBV5-1; clone_size: .; d_call: TRBD1; j_call: TRBJ2-5
cdr3_nt: TGTGCCAGCAGCTTCCGGGGATCAGTAACAGATACGCAGTATTTT; cdr3_aa: CASSFRGSVTDTQYF; cdr3_length: 15; v_call: TRBV11-2; clone_size: .; d_call: .; j_call: TRBJ2-3
cdr3_nt: TGTGCCAGCAGCGGGGGTAAGGGCAATCAGCCCCAGCATTTT; cdr3_aa: CASSGGKGNQPQHF; cdr3_length: 14; v_call: TRBV2; clone_size: .; d_call: .; j_call: TRBJ1-5
cdr3_nt: TGCGCCAGCACGAGAGACAGGACCTCCAATGAAAAACTGTTTTTT; cdr3_aa: CASTRDRTSNEKLFF; cdr3_length: 15; v_call: TRBV5-1; clone_size: .; d_call: .; j_call: TRBJ1-4
cdr3_nt: TGTGCCAGCAGTGAGCAACAGGGTGGTTCCGGGGAGCTGTTTTTT; cdr3_aa: CASSEQQGGSGELFF; cdr3_length: 15; v_call: TRBV6-4; clone_size: .; d_call: .; j_call: TRBJ2-2
cdr3_nt: TGTGCCAGCAGCTTACCTCAGACAGGGCAGGCACTCACAGATACGCAGTATTTT; cdr3_aa: CASSLPQTGQALTDTQYF; cdr3_length: 18; v_call: TRBV7-9; clone_size: .; d_call: TRBD1; j_call: TRBJ2-3
cdr3_nt: TGTGCCAGCAGTCCTAACGATCATCAAGAGACCCAGTACTTC; cdr3_aa: CASSPNDHQETQYF; cdr3_length: 14; v_call: TRBV27; clone_size: .; d_call: .; j_call: TRBJ2-5
cdr3_nt: TGTGCCAGCAGCCTTGGACTTGTGGCTGAAGCTTTCTTT; cdr3_aa: CASSLGLVAEAFF; cdr3_length: 13; v_call: TRBV11-2; clone_size: .; d_call: .; j_call: TRBJ1-1
cdr3_nt: TGTGCCAGCACCCGGGGAATGAACACCGGGGAGCTGTTTTTT; cdr3_aa: CASTRGMNTGELFF; cdr3_length: 14; v_call: TRBV2; clone_size: few; d_call: .; j_call: TRBJ2-2
cdr3_nt: TGTGCCAGCTCTCCTCAGGGTGGGAGGACCGGGGAGCTGTTTTTT; cdr3_aa: CASSPQGGRTGELFF; cdr3_length: 15; v_call: TRBV11-1; clone_size: .; d_call: .; j_call: TRBJ2-2
cdr3_nt: TGTGCCAGCAGCTTGGCTGGGGACAGGGGAAACACCATATATTTT; cdr3_aa: CASSLAGDRGNTIYF; cdr3_length: 15; v_call: TRBV7-9; clone_size: once; d_call: TRBD1; j_call: TRBJ1-3
cdr3_nt: TGCAGCGTTGGCTCCACAGGGGGGGCCCAGCCCCAGCATTTT; cdr3_aa: CSVGSTGGAQPQHF; cdr3_length: 14; v_call: TRBV29-1; clone_size: .; d_call: TRBD1; j_call: TRBJ1-5